This T cell receptor (beta chain) was sequenced during a study of tissue T cells after allogeneic stem cell transplantation. About this clone itself: Its target is not known. The gene names given are mouse names. The read is 1 residue too short to cover the CDR3 end, so that end is filled in from the germline J gene. Other nucleotide sequences from this sample produce the same CDR3.

Sample time point: mouse harvest day 7 after allogeneic transplant. Each mouse received 10^7 T-cell-depleted marrow cells plus 10^6 splenic CD5+ T cells by tail vein. TCRdb's table, derived via immunoSEQ multiplex PCR, lists solely in-frame clones and lacks some. The sample includes about 8,300 clones, over 40% of them seen just once. Overall study findings and caveats: Within patients, tissue anatomy strongly shaped TCR repertoire composition.

CDR3 length: 14 residues. With 2 bases removed from V and 0 bases from J, the gap between germline ends came to 5 bases. Germline lookup yields CDR1 KGHPV and CDR2 FQNQEV (reference sequence). Sequencing was carried out using gut tissue. The V call is TRBV26, the J call TRBJ1-3; no firm D call. The origin of this receptor is a female BALB/c mouse given C57BL/6 T cells with graft-versus-host disease after an allogeneic hematopoietic cell transplant. The sequenced CDR3 bases are TGTGCCAGCAGTCTGGGGCTTTCTGGAAATACGCTCTAT. It yields the protein CASSLGLSGNTLY. Given in full, the CDR3 is CASSLGLSGNTLYF.